One and the same sample provided the 9 T cell receptor beta chains below, sequenced in a study of OX40 agonist ivuxolimab in advanced cancers. Clones were read by immunoSEQ multiplex PCR, and TCRdb kept only the in-frame ones, dropping some. The sample holds approximately 90,000 clones, around 90% seen once. The sample was CD4+ or CD8+ T cells sorted from blood, taken in a trial of the OX40 agonist ivuxolimab. The receptors were gathered from an adult with an advanced solid tumor such as melanoma, head and neck, liver or kidney cancer.

V is TRBV4-1 and J is TRBJ2-2; D is undetermined. The CDR3 is 15 residues long. Trimming left V 2 bases short and J 3 bases short, with 10 bases between. The germline gives CDR1 MGHRA, CDR2 YSYEKL. CDR3 loop: CASSQWDTDTGELFF. Written as DNA, the CDR3 is TGCGCCAGCAGCCAATGGGATACAGACACCGGGGAGCTGTTTTTT.

The J gene is TRBJ2-7, the V gene TRBV7-9, with TRBD2 matching over 9 bases. The CDR3 consists of 15 residues. Germline assignment: CDR1 SEHNR and CDR2 FQNEAQ (reference sequence). After removal of 2 bases from V and 3 bases from J, the junction contained 5 bases not matched to a gene. CDR3 in DNA: TGTGCCAGCAGCTTAATAGCGGGAGACCTCTACGAGCAGTACTTC. It specifies CASSLIAGDLYEQYF.

The chain carries TRBV19 and TRBJ2-7, with D unresolved. Looked up from germline, CDR1 is LNHDA and CDR2 is SQIVND (reference sequence). This CDR3 spans 14 amino acids. Trimming shortened V by 3 bases and J by 0 bases, and 9 bases separated the two germline ends. Here the CDR3 reads CASSMGISSYEQYF. DNA for the CDR3: TGTGCCAGTAGTATGGGGATTAGCTCCTACGAGCAGTACTTC.

The chain has TRBV27 and TRBJ2-3; a possible D gene is TRBD2 (5 bases). There are 16 residues in the CDR3. The V end lost 1 base, the J end lost 7 bases, and 18 bases lay between the germline ends. Germline CDR1 is MNHEY and CDR2 is SMNVEV (reference sequence). The CDR3 protein is CASSLLAPPNPNTQYF. The CDR3 DNA is TGTGCCAGCAGTTTATTAGCGCCCCCCAACCCGAATACGCAGTATTTT.

The chain joins TRBV6-1 to TRBJ2-3, with 8 nucleotides matching TRBD1. Germline CDR1 reads MNHNS; CDR2 reads SASEGT. V was clipped by 2 bases and J by 4 bases; unmatched bases: 5. This CDR3 is built from 15 residues. Here the CDR3 DNA reads TGTGCCAGCAGTGAATGGCAGGGGGCCGCAGATACGCAGTATTTT. Its translation is CASSEWQGAADTQYF.

The table lists this clone with a count of one. V is TRBV5-1 and J is TRBJ2-2; D possibly corresponds to TRBD2 (6 bases). The CDR3 spans 14 residues. Germline V gives CDR1 SGHRS, CDR2 YFSETQ. The V gene lost 6 bases and the J gene lost 7 bases, with 16 bases spanning the gap. This CDR3 reads CASKNVGGFGELFF. In nucleotides, the CDR3 is TGCGCCAGCAAAAACGTCGGAGGGTTCGGGGAGCTGTTTTTT.

This clone was detected once. The genes are TRBV2 and TRBJ2-1; tentatively, D is TRBD1 (6 bases). The CDR3 extends over 11 amino acids. The germline V gene has CDR1 SNHLY and CDR2 FYNNEI. V gave up 10 bases and J gave up 10 bases, with 14 bases separating them. In nucleotides, the CDR3 is TGTGCCACCTTAGTACAGGGCGAGCAGTTCTTC. It translates to CATLVQGEQFF.

The chain has TRBV2 and TRBJ2-7; no clear D gene. Germline loops: CDR1 SNHLY, CDR2 FYNNEI. This CDR3 spans 12 amino acids. V was pared by 6 bases and J by 6 bases, with 12 bases between. In DNA form, the CDR3 reads TGTGCCAGCAGCCCCCTATTGGTCGAGCAGTACTTC. Its protein is CASSPLLVEQYF.

The V call is TRBV14, the J call TRBJ2-2; either TRBD1 or TRBD2 may supply D (5 bases each). CDR1 is SGHDN and CDR2 is FVKESK in the germline V gene. The CDR3 covers 14 residues. Trimming took 0 bases from V and 10 from J, leaving 12 bases between them. The CDR3 bases are TGTGCCAGCAGCCAAGATGGGACCGTGGAGGAGCTGTTTTTT. Its protein is CASSQDGTVEELFF.